Presented here are 10 T cell receptor beta chains from one specimen sequenced in a study of T cell repertoires in cytomegalovirus infection. Via MiXCR, TCRdb re-called the reads, giving one row per CDR3 protein. Among fewer than 550,000 distinct CDR3 sequences, around 11% were seen once, and the ten largest hold roughly 10%. Sequenced material: PBMCs. The source is a human donor in good health (CMV status not recorded). Some clones in this sample may be carry-over from other donors' samples.

In its sample, this clonotype was seen many times. The chain uses TRBV2 and TRBJ2-5; 9 positions agree with TRBD2. V lost 4 bases, J lost 7 bases, and 10 bases stayed unmatched. Germline CDR1 SNHLY, CDR2 FYNNEI. The CDR3 sequence is 15 residues long. CDR3 residues: CASSGSGGSTGTQYF. CDR3 nucleotide sequence: TGTGCCAGCAGTGGGAGCGGGGGGTCCACCGGGACCCAGTACTTC.

This clonotype was seen ten or more times. The V gene is TRBV6-1, the J gene TRBJ2-7; D unresolved. Germline V lookup: CDR1 MNHNS, CDR2 SASEGT. The CDR3 extends over 12 amino acids. Trimming removed 3 bases at V and 3 bases at J, with 6 bases between. CDR3 sequence: CASSDNSYEQYF. The CDR3 nucleotides are TGTGCCAGCAGTGATAACAGCTACGAGCAGTACTTC.

This clonotype was observed at least ten times. This rearrangement joins TRBV7-6 to TRBJ1-1; D is possibly TRBD1 (5 bases). This CDR3 is 15 amino acids long. Germline V gene sequence: CDR1 SGHVS, CDR2 FNYEAQ. Trimming shortened V by 1 base and J by 1 base, and 10 bases separated the two germline ends. For the CDR3, the DNA is TGTGCCAGCAGCTTAGGGATGGGGGGGAACACTGAAGCTTTCTTT. Protein sequence: CASSLGMGGNTEAFF.

This clonotype was seen a few times. The chain joins TRBV9 to TRBJ2-2; D is tentatively TRBD1 or TRBD2 (5 bases each). Per the germline V gene, CDR1 is SGDLS and CDR2 is YYNGEE. Trimming shortened V by 6 bases and J by 0 bases, and 21 bases separated the two germline ends. The CDR3 loop spans 18 amino acids. CDR3 protein: CASTLPRDGHTNTGELFF. In nucleotides, the CDR3 is TGTGCCAGCACTCTCCCCCGGGACGGACACACGAACACCGGGGAGCTGTTTTTT.

This clonotype was recorded at least ten times. This chain links TRBV6-6 with TRBJ2-1, with 9 bases aligning to TRBD2. The CDR3 contains 17 residues. Germline V gene lookup returns CDR1 MNHNY and CDR2 SVGAGI (reference sequence). V was clipped by 2 bases and J by 4 bases; unmatched bases: 9. DNA of the CDR3: TGTGCCAGCAGTTACGTCTTAGCGGGGGACCTTTACAATGAGCAGTTCTTC. This encodes CASSYVLAGDLYNEQFF.

This clonotype was seen a few times. The V call is TRBV7-3, the J call TRBJ2-1; D not certain. The CDR3 length is 15 residues. Germline V gives CDR1 SGHTA, CDR2 FQGTGA. Trimming cost V 4 bases and J 0 bases, with 10 bases left between them. The CDR3 DNA reads as TGTGCCAGCAGCTCCCACATTGCCTCCTACAATGAGCAGTTCTTC. Translation: CASSSHIASYNEQFF.

This clonotype was observed at least ten times. The chain joins TRBV7-8 to TRBJ2-3, with a tentative D call TRBD2 (5 bases). The CDR3 contains 13 residues. Germline V gives CDR1 SGHVS, CDR2 FQNEAQ. V was clipped by 2 bases and J by 5 bases, with 8 bases between them. The CDR3 DNA is TGTGCCAGCAGCTTACTTCGGGGAGATACGCAGTATTTT. This codes for CASSLLRGDTQYF.

This clonotype was observed many times. The chain employs TRBV7-9 and TRBJ1-5; weak D call: TRBD1 (6 bases). CDR3 length: 16 residues. The germline V gene encodes CDR1 SEHNR and CDR2 FQNEAQ (reference sequence). Trimming left V 4 bases short and J 0 bases short, with 13 bases between. The CDR3 reads CASSSTQGYSNQPQHF. CDR3 DNA: TGTGCCAGCAGCTCGACCCAGGGGTATAGCAATCAGCCCCAGCATTTT.

In its sample, this clonotype was seen many times. The chain employs TRBV6-4 and TRBJ2-3; 11 bases line up with TRBD2. Germline values: CDR1 MRHNA, CDR2 SNTAGT. The CDR3 covers 16 residues. Trimming took 0 bases from V and 4 from J; bases not matched to a gene: 3. In DNA form, the CDR3 reads TGTGCCAGCAGTGACTCGACTAGCGGGGTTTCAGATACGCAGTATTTT. Translated: CASSDSTSGVSDTQYF.

Many counts were recorded for this clonotype. This chain's CDR3 is CASSFVTDTQYF. The CDR3, as DNA: TGTGCCAGCAGTTTTGTCACAGATACGCAGTATTTT. The V call is TRBV7-2, the J call TRBJ2-3; D uncertain. Germline CDR1 reads SGHTA; CDR2 reads FQGNSA. The CDR3 has 12 amino acids. Trimming pared 6 bases from V and 2 bases from J, leaving 6 bases between.